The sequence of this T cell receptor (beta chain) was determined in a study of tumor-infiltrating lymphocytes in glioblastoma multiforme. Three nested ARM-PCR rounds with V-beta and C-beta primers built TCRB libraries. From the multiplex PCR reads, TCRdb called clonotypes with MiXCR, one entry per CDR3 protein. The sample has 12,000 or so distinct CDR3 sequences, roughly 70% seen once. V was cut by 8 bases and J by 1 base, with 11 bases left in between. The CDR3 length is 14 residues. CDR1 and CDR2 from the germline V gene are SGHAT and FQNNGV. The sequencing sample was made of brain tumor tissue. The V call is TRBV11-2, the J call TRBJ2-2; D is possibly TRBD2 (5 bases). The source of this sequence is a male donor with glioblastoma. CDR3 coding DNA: TGTGCCAGCGCCGTCGGAGGGAACACCGGGGAGCTGTTTTTT. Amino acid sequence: CASAVGGNTGELFF. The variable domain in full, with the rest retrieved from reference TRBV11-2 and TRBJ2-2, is EAGVAQSPRYKIIEKRQSVAFWCNPISGHATLYWYQQILGQGPKLLIQFQNNGVVDDSQLPKDRFSAERLKGVDSTLKIQPAKLEDSAVYLCASAVGGNTGELFFGEGSRLTVL.